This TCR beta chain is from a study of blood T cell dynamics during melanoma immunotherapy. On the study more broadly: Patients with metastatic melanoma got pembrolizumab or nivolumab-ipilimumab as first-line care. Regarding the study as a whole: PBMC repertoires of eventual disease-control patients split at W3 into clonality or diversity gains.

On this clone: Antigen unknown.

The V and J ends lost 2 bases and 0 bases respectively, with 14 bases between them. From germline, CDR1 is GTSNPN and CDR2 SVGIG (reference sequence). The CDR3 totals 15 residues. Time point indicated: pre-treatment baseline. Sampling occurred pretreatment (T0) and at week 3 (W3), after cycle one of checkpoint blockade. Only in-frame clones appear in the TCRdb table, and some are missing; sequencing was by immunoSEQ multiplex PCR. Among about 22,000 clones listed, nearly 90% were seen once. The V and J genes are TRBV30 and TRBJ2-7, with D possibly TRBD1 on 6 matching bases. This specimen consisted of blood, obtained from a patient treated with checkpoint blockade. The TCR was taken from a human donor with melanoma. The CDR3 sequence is CAWSTKDSRSYEQYF. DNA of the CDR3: TGTGCCTGGAGTACGAAGGACAGTCGCTCCTACGAGCAGTACTTC.